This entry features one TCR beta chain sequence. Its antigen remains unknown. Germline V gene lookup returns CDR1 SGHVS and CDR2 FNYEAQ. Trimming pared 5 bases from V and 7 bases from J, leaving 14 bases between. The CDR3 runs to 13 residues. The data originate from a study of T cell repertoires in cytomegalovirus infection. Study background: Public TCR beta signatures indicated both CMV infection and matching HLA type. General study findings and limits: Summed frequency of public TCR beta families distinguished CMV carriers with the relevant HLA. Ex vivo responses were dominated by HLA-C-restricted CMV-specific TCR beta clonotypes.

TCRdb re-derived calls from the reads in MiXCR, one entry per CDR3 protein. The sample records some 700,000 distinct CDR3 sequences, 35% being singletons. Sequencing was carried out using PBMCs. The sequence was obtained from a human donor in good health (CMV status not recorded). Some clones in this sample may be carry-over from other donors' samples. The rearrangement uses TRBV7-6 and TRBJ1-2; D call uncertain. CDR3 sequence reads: CASSPVDGFGYTF. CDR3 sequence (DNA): TGTGCCAGCAGCCCGGTTGATGGGTTTGGCTACACCTTC. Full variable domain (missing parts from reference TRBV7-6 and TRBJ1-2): GAGVSQSPRYKVTKRGQDVALRCDPISGHVSLYWYRQALGQGPEFLTYFNYEAQQDKSGLPNDRFSAERPEGSISTLTIQRTEQRDSAMYRCASSPVDGFGYTFGSGTRLTVV.